The next 10 T cell receptor beta chains were all read from a single sample in a study of OX40 agonist ivuxolimab in advanced cancers. The data were produced by immunoSEQ multiplex PCR, yet TCRdb's version contains in-frame clones alone and is incomplete. Of approximately 70,000 clones listed, 85% are singletons. This material consisted of CD4+ or CD8+ T cells sorted from blood, taken in a trial of the OX40 agonist ivuxolimab. The receptors here all came from an adult with an advanced solid tumor such as melanoma, head and neck, liver or kidney cancer.

The CDR3 here is CASSPYRGEGENQPQHF. The CDR3 coding sequence is TGCGCCAGCAGCCCCTATCGGGGTGAAGGAGAAAATCAGCCCCAGCATTTT. This rearrangement joins TRBV4-1 to TRBJ1-5; D gene unclear. The CDR3 is 17 amino acids. Per the germline V gene, CDR1 is MGHRA and CDR2 is YSYEKL. The V end lost 4 bases, the J end lost 4 bases, and 20 bases lay between the germline ends.

V usage is TRBV5-4 and J usage is TRBJ2-5; no reliable D call. Germline CDR1 reads SGHNT; CDR2 reads YYREEE (reference sequence). Trimming took off 0 bases at V and 2 bases at J, with 5 bases between the two ends. The CDR3 sequence is 13 residues long. The CDR3: CASSLGLQETQYF. CDR3 DNA: TGTGCCAGCAGCTTGGGACTGCAAGAGACCCAGTACTTC.

The chain recombines TRBV5-1 with TRBJ2-3; 7 bases are a match to TRBD2. Germline CDR1 and CDR2: SGHRS and YFSETQ. The CDR3 has 15 residues. Germline trimming cut 5 bases from V and 6 bases from J; bases unmatched to any gene: 12. The CDR3 loop is CASRTGASGADTQYF. The CDR3 nucleotides are TGCGCCAGCAGAACCGGGGCTAGCGGCGCGGATACGCAGTATTTT. Variable domain in full (rest from reference TRBV5-1 and TRBJ2-3): KAGVTQTPRYLIKTRGQQVTLSCSPISGHRSVSWYQQTPGQGLQFLFEYFSETQRNKGNFPGRFSGRQFSNSRSEMNVSTLELGDSALYLCASRTGASGADTQYFGPGTRLTVL.

The genes are TRBV28 and TRBJ2-5; possible D gene TRBD1, 5 bases. Deletions cut 10 bases from V and 5 bases from J, with 14 bases between. Germline V gives CDR1 MDHEN, CDR2 SYDVKM. CDR3 length: 12 amino acids. In DNA form, the CDR3 reads TGTGCCACCCACGGAAACAGGGAGACCCAGTACTTC. As protein: CATHGNRETQYF.

V usage is TRBV19 and J usage is TRBJ2-1; no definite D call. Germline V gene sequence: CDR1 LNHDA, CDR2 SQIVND (reference sequence). The CDR3 runs to 12 residues. Between the trimmed V and J ends, which lost 4 bases and 10 bases, there was a span of 11 bases. The CDR3 spells CASSNFVGEQFF. The CDR3 DNA reads as TGTGCCAGTAGTAATTTTGTAGGCGAGCAGTTCTTC.

The V and J genes are TRBV27 and TRBJ2-7; no reliable D call. V was clipped by 2 bases and J by 0 bases, with 5 bases between them. The CDR3 runs 13 residues. The germline gives CDR1 MNHEY, CDR2 SMNVEV (reference sequence). CDR3 bases: TGTGCCAGCAGTTTAAAGGGCTCCTACGAGCAGTACTTC. It translates to CASSLKGSYEQYF.

The chain joins TRBV5-6 to TRBJ2-5; D is undetermined. V was shortened by 1 base and J by 0 bases, with 4 bases between the two germline ends. This CDR3 is 13 amino acids long. Germline V gene data show CDR1 as SGHDT and CDR2 as YYEEEE. The CDR3, as DNA: TGTGCCAGCAGCTTGTGGCACCAAGAGACCCAGTACTTC. It is translated as CASSLWHQETQYF.

This chain joins TRBV19 and TRBJ1-2, with D uncertain. CDR1 and CDR2 (germline): LNHDA, SQIVND (reference sequence). V shed 1 base and J shed 7 bases, with 10 bases lying between them. The CDR3 sequence is 13 residues long. This CDR3 reads CASSIGGVSGYTF. The DNA of the CDR3 is TGTGCCAGTAGTATAGGGGGAGTTTCTGGCTACACCTTC.

The chain joins TRBV4-1 to TRBJ2-4; D possibly corresponds to TRBD2 (5 bases). The CDR3 contains 11 residues. Germline assignment: CDR1 MGHRA and CDR2 YSYEKL. V lost 5 bases and J 8 bases, leaving 7 bases between the germline ends. The CDR3 bases are TGCGCCAGCAGCTGGGGAGACATTCAGTACTTC. Translating gives CASSWGDIQYF.

Points on this clone: At one boundary the junction diverges from the germline segment, which might be a read error. J is TRBJ2-5 and V is TRBV6-5; the D gene is possibly TRBD2 (5 bases). The germline V gene has CDR1 MNHEY and CDR2 SVGAGI. The CDR3 runs to 15 residues. CDR3 DNA: TGTGCCGGCAGTTACGGAGGACGGTTCCAAGAGACCCAGTACTTC. Its translation: CAGSYGGRFQETQYF.